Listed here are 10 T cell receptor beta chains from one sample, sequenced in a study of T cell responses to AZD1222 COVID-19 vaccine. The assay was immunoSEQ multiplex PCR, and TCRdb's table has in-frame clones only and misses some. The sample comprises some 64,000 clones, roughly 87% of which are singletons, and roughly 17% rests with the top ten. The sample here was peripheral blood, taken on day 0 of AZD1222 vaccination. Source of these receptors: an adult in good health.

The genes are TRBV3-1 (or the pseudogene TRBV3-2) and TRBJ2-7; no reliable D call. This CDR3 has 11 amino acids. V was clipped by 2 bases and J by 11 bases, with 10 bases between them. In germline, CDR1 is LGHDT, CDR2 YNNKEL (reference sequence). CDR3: CASSQTLIKYF. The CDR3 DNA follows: TGTGCCAGCAGCCAAACGTTAATCAAGTACTTC.

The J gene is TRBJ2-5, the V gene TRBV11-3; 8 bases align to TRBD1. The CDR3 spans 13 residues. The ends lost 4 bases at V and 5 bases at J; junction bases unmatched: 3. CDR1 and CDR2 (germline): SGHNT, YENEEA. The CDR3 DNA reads TGTGCCAGCAGCTCGGACAGGGCGGAGACCCAGTACTTC. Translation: CASSSDRAETQYF.

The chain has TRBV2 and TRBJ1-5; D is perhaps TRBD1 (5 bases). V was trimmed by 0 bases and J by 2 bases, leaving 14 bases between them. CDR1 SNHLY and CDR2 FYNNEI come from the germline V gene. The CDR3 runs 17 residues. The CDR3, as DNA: TGTGCCAGCAGTGAAGCGGGGGTCCCAGAGGGCAATCAGCCCCAGCATTTT. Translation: CASSEAGVPEGNQPQHF.

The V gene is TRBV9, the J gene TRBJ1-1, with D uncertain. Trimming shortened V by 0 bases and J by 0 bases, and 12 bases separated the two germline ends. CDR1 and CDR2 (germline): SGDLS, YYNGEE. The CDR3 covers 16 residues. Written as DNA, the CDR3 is TGTGCCAGCAGCGTAGCTCAGGCCGGGGTGAACACTGAAGCTTTCTTT. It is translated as CASSVAQAGVNTEAFF.

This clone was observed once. CDR3 in DNA: TGTGCCAGCTCACCATCTAGAGGGATAGACTATGGCTACACCTTC. It yields the protein CASSPSRGIDYGYTF. The chain employs TRBV18 and TRBJ1-2; the D is unclear. CDR3 length: 15 amino acids. In germline, CDR1 is KGHSH, CDR2 LQKENI. V lost 2 bases to trimming and J lost 3 bases, with 13 bases between them.

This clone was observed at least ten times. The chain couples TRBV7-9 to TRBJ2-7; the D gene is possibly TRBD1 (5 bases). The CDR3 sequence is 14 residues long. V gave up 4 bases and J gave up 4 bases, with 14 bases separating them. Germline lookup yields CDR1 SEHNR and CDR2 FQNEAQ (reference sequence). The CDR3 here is CASSSHQGSYEQYF. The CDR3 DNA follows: TGTGCCAGCAGCTCCCACCAGGGCTCGTACGAGCAGTACTTC.

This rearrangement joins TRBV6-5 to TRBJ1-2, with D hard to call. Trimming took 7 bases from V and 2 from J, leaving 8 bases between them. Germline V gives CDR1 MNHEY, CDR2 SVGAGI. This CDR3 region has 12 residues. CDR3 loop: CASKQDNYGYTF. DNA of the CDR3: TGTGCCAGCAAGCAGGACAACTATGGCTACACCTTC.

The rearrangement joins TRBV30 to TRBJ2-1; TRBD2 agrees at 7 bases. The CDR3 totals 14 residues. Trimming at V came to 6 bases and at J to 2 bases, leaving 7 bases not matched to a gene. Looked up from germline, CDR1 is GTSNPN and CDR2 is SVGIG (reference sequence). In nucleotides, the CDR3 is TGTGCCTGCGCCTGGGGGGGGGCCTACAATGAGCAGTTCTTC. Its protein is CACAWGGAYNEQFF.

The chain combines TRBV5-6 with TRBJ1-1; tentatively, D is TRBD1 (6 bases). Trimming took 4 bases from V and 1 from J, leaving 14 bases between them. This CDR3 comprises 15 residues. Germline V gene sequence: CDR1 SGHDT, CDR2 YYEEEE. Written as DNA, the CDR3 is TGTGCCAGCAGCCCGTGGGGGCGCGGGAACACTGAAGCTTTCTTT. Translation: CASSPWGRGNTEAFF.

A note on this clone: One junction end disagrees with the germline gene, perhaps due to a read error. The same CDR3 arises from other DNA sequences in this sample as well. The CDR3 region is CASSQGQGAGSSYNSPLHF. The CDR3 coding sequence is TGCGCCAGCAGCCAGGGACAGGGGGCTGGAAGCTCCTATAATTCACCCCTTCACTTT. The chain carries TRBV4-1 and TRBJ1-6, with TRBD1 matching 12 bases. CDR3 length equals 19 residues. Looked up from germline, CDR1 is MGHRA and CDR2 is YSYEKL.